A single sample gave rise to the 29 T cell receptor beta chains below, sequenced in a study of PD-L1 blockade in urothelial cancer. TCRdb's copy holds only in-frame clones and misses some; the assay was immunoSEQ multiplex PCR. There are some 29,000 clones in the sample; roughly 86% occur only once, and about 1.7% lies in the top ten. Sample: PBMCs, taken around atezolizumab (anti-PD-L1) treatment. The receptors here all came from a man in his fifties or sixties with urothelial cancer.

V usage is TRBV19 and J usage is TRBJ1-5, with D perhaps matching TRBD1 (5 bases). The germline V gene has CDR1 LNHDA and CDR2 SQIVND (reference sequence). V dropped 4 bases and J dropped 0 bases, with 7 bases sitting between them. This CDR3 has 14 residues. Here the CDR3 reads CASSTTDSNQPQHF. Written as DNA, the CDR3 is TGTGCCAGTAGTACGACAGATAGCAATCAGCCCCAGCATTTT.

The CDR3, as DNA: TGTGCCAGCAGTTTAGGGGGACAGGGTGCGCCCAATCAGCCCCAGCATTTT. This encodes CASSLGGQGAPNQPQHF. V and J are TRBV27 and TRBJ1-5; 9 nucleotides agree with TRBD1. Germline V gene lookup returns CDR1 MNHEY and CDR2 SMNVEV (reference sequence). This CDR3 is 17 amino acids long. The ends lost 2 bases at V and 3 bases at J; junction bases unmatched: 8.

V gene TRBV6-1 combines with J gene TRBJ1-1; 9 bases agree with TRBD1. The CDR3 contains 17 residues. Per germline, CDR1 MNHNS and CDR2 SASEGT. V lost 2 bases to trimming and J lost 1 base; unmatched junction nucleotides: 8. CDR3 coding DNA: TGTGCCAGCAGTGAAAAGGGACAGGGTTGGGGGAACACTGAAGCTTTCTTT. It yields the protein CASSEKGQGWGNTEAFF.

This chain uses TRBV11-3 with TRBJ2-3, with a possible D match to TRBD1 (5 bases). V dropped 5 bases and J dropped 2 bases, with 8 bases sitting between them. Germline V gene sequence: CDR1 SGHNT, CDR2 YENEEA. This CDR3 is built from 13 residues. Here the CDR3 reads CASSATDTDTQYF. CDR3 nucleotide sequence: TGTGCCAGCAGCGCGACAGACACAGATACGCAGTATTTT.

The chain has TRBV25-1 and TRBJ1-1; 10 nucleotides agree with TRBD1. This CDR3 has 14 residues. Per the germline V gene, CDR1 is MGHDK and CDR2 is SYGVNS. V shed 6 bases, J shed 4 bases, and the junction held 5 bases outside the gene matches. The CDR3 region has the DNA TGTGCCAGCAGGGCCGGACAGGGGGGCACTGAAGCTTTCTTT. Translated: CASRAGQGGTEAFF.

This chain links TRBV6-6 with TRBJ2-7, with TRBD1 identical over 8 bases. The CDR3 length is 14 residues. Germline assignment: CDR1 MNHNY and CDR2 SVGAGI (reference sequence). The junction had 7 bases not matched to a gene; V was cut back by 7 bases and J by 2 bases. The CDR3 nucleotides read TGTGCCAGCAACCTACAGGGGGGAACCTACGAGCAGTACTTC. It is translated as CASNLQGGTYEQYF.

V usage is TRBV21-1 and J usage is TRBJ2-7; TRBD1, the D gene given by the table, was not confirmed from the DNA. TRBV21-1 is described as a pseudogene. The CDR3 has 14 residues. CDR3 coding DNA: TGTGCCAGCAGCCCTCGACAGGGAGCCTACGAGCAGTACTTC. Protein product: CASSPRQGAYEQYF.

In its sample, this clone was seen a few times. The CDR3 spells CASSGLGGAEQYF. In nucleotides, the CDR3 is TGTGCCAGCTCCGGACTAGGGGGGGCCGAGCAGTACTTC. This chain links TRBV18 with TRBJ2-7; D is perhaps TRBD2 (7 bases). The CDR3 has 13 amino acids. Germline CDR1 and CDR2: KGHSH and LQKENI. V was shortened by 6 bases and J by 6 bases, with 15 bases between the two germline ends. The full variable domain, rest sourced from reference TRBV18 and TRBJ2-7, is NAGVMQNPRHLVRRRGQEARLRCSPMKGHSHVYWYRQLPEEGLKFMVYLQKENIIDESGMPKERFSAEFPKEGPSILRIQQVVRGDSAAYFCASSGLGGAEQYFGPGTRLTVT.

The V gene is TRBV7-8, the J gene TRBJ2-1, with 10 bases aligning to TRBD2. The CDR3 loop spans 18 amino acids. Germline CDR1 is SGHVS and CDR2 is FQNEAQ. V lost 1 base, J lost 0 bases, and 6 bases stayed unmatched. CDR3 loop: CASSLGGLALSSYNEQFF. The CDR3 coding sequence is TGTGCCAGCAGCTTAGGGGGACTAGCGTTAAGCTCCTACAATGAGCAGTTCTTC.

This sequence joins TRBV23-1 and TRBJ2-1; 9 bases fit TRBD2. Being an ORF, TRBV23-1 has a function that is uncertain. Trimming cost V 1 base and J 0 bases; bases outside gene matches: 10. The CDR3 covers 19 residues. The CDR3 DNA sequence: TGCGCCAGCAGTCAATGGGCTAGCGGGGCAAAGAGCTCCTACAATGAGCAGTTCTTC. This codes for CASSQWASGAKSSYNEQFF.

J is TRBJ2-1 and V is TRBV19; D is uncertain. V lost 4 bases and J lost 0, with 13 bases in between. CDR1 LNHDA and CDR2 SQIVND come from the germline V gene (reference sequence). The CDR3 has 16 amino acids. CDR3 sequence: CASSRPPDISYNEQFF. The CDR3 bases are TGTGCCAGTAGTAGGCCCCCAGACATCTCCTACAATGAGCAGTTCTTC. Supplemented by reference TRBV19 and TRBJ2-1, the full variable domain reads DGGITQSPKYLFRKEGQNVTLSCEQNLNHDAMYWYRQDPGQGLRLIYYSQIVNDFQKGDIAEGYSVSREKKESFPLTVTSAQKNPTAFYLCASSRPPDISYNEQFFGPGTRLTVL.

CDR3 sequence reads: CASSRDRTDTGELFF. CDR3 in DNA: TGTGCCAGCAGCCGTGACCGTACAGACACCGGGGAGCTGTTTTTT. The gene calls are TRBV7-2 and TRBJ2-2; D not certain. V was cut by 5 bases and J by 3 bases, with 13 bases left in between. The CDR3 runs to 15 residues. The germline V gene encodes CDR1 SGHTA and CDR2 FQGNSA.

The chain combines TRBV5-1 with TRBJ2-5, with D perhaps matching TRBD2 (6 bases). The V gene lost 4 bases and the J gene lost 1 base, with 11 bases spanning the gap. CDR1 and CDR2 from the germline V gene are SGHRS and YFSETQ. This CDR3 is 14 amino acids long. The CDR3 region has the DNA TGCGCCAGCAGCCTATTTAGCGGCCAAGAGACCCAGTACTTC. Residues: CASSLFSGQETQYF.

This chain uses TRBV6-5 with TRBJ1-3; the D gene is possibly TRBD1 (6 bases). From germline, CDR1 is MNHEY and CDR2 SVGAGI. The CDR3 is 15 residues long. Trimming shortened V by 5 bases and J by 4 bases, and 15 bases separated the two germline ends. The CDR3 here is CASSPSSRGGNTIYF. In DNA, the CDR3 is TGTGCCAGCAGTCCATCTTCTAGGGGGGGAAACACCATATATTTT.

V usage is TRBV30 and J usage is TRBJ1-5, with 9 bases identical to TRBD1. Looked up from germline, CDR1 is GTSNPN and CDR2 is SVGIG (reference sequence). This CDR3 is built from 14 residues. With 7 bases clipped from V and 4 bases from J, the junction kept 8 bases outside the gene matches. The CDR3 loop reads CAYRDRAMNQPQHF. The CDR3 DNA reads TGTGCCTACCGGGACAGGGCTATGAATCAGCCCCAGCATTTT.

CDR3 DNA sequence: TGTGCCAGTAGTCGGACAGCCTCTAGCAATCAGCCCCAGCATTTT. Its translation: CASSRTASSNQPQHF. The rearrangement uses TRBV19 and TRBJ1-5; D might be TRBD1 (6 bases). The CDR3 length is 15 residues. V was trimmed by 5 bases and J by 0 bases, leaving 11 bases between them. Germline CDR1 LNHDA, CDR2 SQIVND (reference sequence). The full variable domain, in which reference TRBV19 and TRBJ1-5 provide the parts outside the CDR3, is DGGITQSPKYLFRKEGQNVTLSCEQNLNHDAMYWYRQDPGQGLRLIYYSQIVNDFQKGDIAEGYSVSREKKESFPLTVTSAQKNPTAFYLCASSRTASSNQPQHFGDGTRLSIL.

The V call is TRBV5-1, the J call TRBJ1-1, with 10 bases lining up with TRBD1. This CDR3 contains 13 residues. The trim removed 7 bases at V and 5 bases at J, leaving 5 bases unmatched. Per germline, CDR1 SGHRS and CDR2 YFSETQ. This CDR3 reads CASRRTGGTEAFF. The CDR3 DNA reads TGCGCCAGCCGACGGACAGGGGGAACTGAAGCTTTCTTT.

The rearrangement uses TRBV7-9 and TRBJ1-1, with unresolved D. Germline values: CDR1 SEHNR, CDR2 FQNEAQ (reference sequence). The V and J ends lost 1 base and 10 bases respectively, with 4 bases between them. There are 10 residues in the CDR3. CDR3 sequence reads: CASSLDRAFF. The CDR3 DNA follows: TGTGCCAGCAGCTTAGATCGAGCTTTCTTT.

This rearrangement joins TRBV18 to TRBJ2-7; 8 bases are a match to TRBD2. Germline V lookup: CDR1 KGHSH, CDR2 LQKENI. The CDR3 totals 14 residues. V shed 4 bases and J 5 bases; nucleotides not matched to a gene: 7. The CDR3 spells CASSHGLAVHEQYF. The DNA for the CDR3 is TGTGCCAGCTCACACGGACTAGCAGTCCACGAGCAGTACTTC.

The chain is built from TRBV19 and TRBJ2-1, with D maybe TRBD2 (6 bases). This CDR3 comprises 15 residues. CDR1 LNHDA and CDR2 SQIVND come from the germline V gene (reference sequence). V lost 3 bases and J 5 bases, leaving 14 bases between the germline ends. The CDR3: CASSMTTSPNNEQFF. The CDR3 DNA sequence: TGTGCCAGTAGTATGACTACTAGCCCTAACAATGAGCAGTTCTTC.

The J gene is TRBJ1-5, the V gene TRBV28, with D perhaps matching TRBD1 (5 bases). The germline V gene encodes CDR1 MDHEN and CDR2 SYDVKM. The CDR3 length is 16 residues. The V end was cut by 5 bases, the J end by 3 bases, with 17 bases between. The CDR3 loop is CASSLRWGRNNQPQHF. Here the CDR3 DNA reads TGTGCCAGCAGTCTCCGATGGGGGAGGAACAATCAGCCCCAGCATTTT. The full variable domain, its missing parts supplied by reference TRBV28 and TRBJ1-5, is DVKVTQSSRYLVKRTGEKVFLECVQDMDHENMFWYRQDPGLGLRLIYFSYDVKMKEKGDIPEGYSVSREKKERFSLILESASTNQTSMYLCASSLRWGRNNQPQHFGDGTRLSIL.

The chain combines TRBV10-1 with TRBJ2-1, with a possible D match to TRBD1 (8 bases). Germline assignment: CDR1 WNHNN and CDR2 SYGVQD (reference sequence). The CDR3 loop spans 17 amino acids. Trimming shortened V by 3 bases and J by 6 bases, and 21 bases separated the two germline ends. CDR3 DNA sequence: TGCGCCAGCAGTGACCGTACTCAGGGGGCGGGAGCCAATGAGCAGTTCTTC. As protein: CASSDRTQGAGANEQFF.

This clone was observed a handful of times. This chain uses TRBV30 with TRBJ1-5; 10 bases fit TRBD1. The junction had 10 bases not matched to a gene; V was cut back by 2 bases and J by 9 bases. Germline V lookup: CDR1 GTSNPN, CDR2 SVGIG (reference sequence). This CDR3 is built from 15 residues. CDR3 residues: CAWSISGQGTRPQHF. CDR3 nucleotide sequence: TGTGCCTGGAGTATATCGGGACAGGGGACTAGGCCCCAGCATTTT. Complete variable domain (other parts from reference TRBV30 and TRBJ1-5): SQTIHQWPATLVQPVGSPLSLECTVEGTSNPNLYWYRQAAGRGLQLLFYSVGIGQISSEVPQNLSASRPQDRQFILSSKKLLLSDSGFYLCAWSISGQGTRPQHFGDGTRLSIL.

The V gene is TRBV19, the J gene TRBJ1-6; D is unresolved. The germline V gene encodes CDR1 LNHDA and CDR2 SQIVND (reference sequence). The CDR3 spans 18 residues. V lost 4 bases and J 0 bases, leaving 16 bases between the germline ends. CDR3 DNA: TGTGCCAGTAGTAGTAGGGAGCTGGGGAGCTCCTATAATTCACCCCTCCACTTT. Residues: CASSSRELGSSYNSPLHF.

V is TRBV6-5 and J is TRBJ2-7; 7 nucleotides align to TRBD1. Germline assignment: CDR1 MNHEY and CDR2 SVGAGI. Unmatched junction bases numbered 6, after V lost 4 bases and J lost 3 bases. The CDR3 length is 14 residues. The CDR3, as DNA: TGTGCCAGCAGTTTCACCCGGGACAGCTACGAGCAGTACTTC. Protein product: CASSFTRDSYEQYF.

J is TRBJ1-2 and V is TRBV4-1; D is possibly TRBD1 (5 bases). In germline, CDR1 is MGHRA, CDR2 YSYEKL. V lost 2 bases, J lost 4 bases, and 11 bases lay in between. The CDR3 runs to 14 residues. DNA for the CDR3: TGCGCCAGCAGCCAAACAAGGGGCAGCTATGGCTACACCTTC. Its translation: CASSQTRGSYGYTF.

The CDR3 bases are TGTGCCAGCAGTAGATTGGGACAGGGAAACAATGAGCAGTTCTTC. Its translation is CASSRLGQGNNEQFF. The chain joins TRBV27 to TRBJ2-1, with TRBD1 identical over 9 bases. Per germline, CDR1 MNHEY and CDR2 SMNVEV (reference sequence). Unmatched junction bases numbered 7, after V lost 5 bases and J lost 5 bases. The CDR3 length is 15 residues.

This rearrangement joins TRBV9 to TRBJ2-7; 8 nucleotides match TRBD1. The ends lost 3 bases at V and 6 bases at J; junction bases unmatched: 8. The germline gives CDR1 SGDLS, CDR2 YYNGEE. This CDR3 is 14 amino acids long. CDR3 DNA: TGTGCCAGCAGCGGAACAGGGGGTTCCCTCGAGCAGTACTTC. Amino acids: CASSGTGGSLEQYF. Variable domain in full (rest from reference TRBV9 and TRBJ2-7): DSGVTQTPKHLITATGQRVTLRCSPRSGDLSVYWYQQSLDQGLQFLIQYYNGEERAKGNILERFSAQQFPDLHSELNLSSLELGDSALYFCASSGTGGSLEQYFGPGTRLTVT.

The chain couples TRBV10-3 to TRBJ2-5, with a possible D match to TRBD2 (5 bases). This CDR3 contains 13 residues. Germline V gene data show CDR1 as ENHRY and CDR2 as SYGVKD. V was shortened by 8 bases and J by 1 base, with 11 bases between the two germline ends. The CDR3 loop reads CAIAGTLQETQYF. The DNA of the CDR3 is TGTGCCATCGCGGGCACCCTCCAAGAGACCCAGTACTTC.